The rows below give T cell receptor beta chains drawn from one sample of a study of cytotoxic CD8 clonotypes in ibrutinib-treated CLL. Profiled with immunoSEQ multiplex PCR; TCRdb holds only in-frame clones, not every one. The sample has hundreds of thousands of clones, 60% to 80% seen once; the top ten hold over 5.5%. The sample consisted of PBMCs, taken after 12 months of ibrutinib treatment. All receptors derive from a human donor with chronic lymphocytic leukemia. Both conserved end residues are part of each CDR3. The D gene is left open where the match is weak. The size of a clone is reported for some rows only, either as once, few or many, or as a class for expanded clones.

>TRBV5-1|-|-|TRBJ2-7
TGCGCCAGCAGCTTGGAGAGGCGCGGGGAGCAGTACTTC
CASSLERRGEQYF
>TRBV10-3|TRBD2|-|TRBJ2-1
TGTGCCATCGGGGCAGGGAGGGCCGGAAACAATGAGCAGTTCTTC
CAIGAGRAGNNEQFF
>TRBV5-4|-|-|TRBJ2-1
TGTGCCAGCAGCTGGACAGCGAAGGTGTGGGGCCAAAGAGCTAATGAGCAGTTCTTC
CASSWTAKVWGQRANEQFF
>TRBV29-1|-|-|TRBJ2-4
TGCAGCGTTGTGACTAGTGGATCGTGGAACATTCAGTACTTC
CSVVTSGSWNIQYF
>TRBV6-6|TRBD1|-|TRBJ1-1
TGTGCCAGCAGGACAGGGAGGACTGAAGCTTTCTTT
CASRTGRTEAFF
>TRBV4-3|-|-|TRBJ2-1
TGCGCCAGCAGCCAAGAGGGGAAAGCGGGTATGCAGTTCTTC
CASSQEGKAGMQFF
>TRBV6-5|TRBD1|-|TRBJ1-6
TGTGCCAGCAGTTACTCGGGGACAGCTAATTCACCCCTCCACTTT
CASSYSGTANSPLHF
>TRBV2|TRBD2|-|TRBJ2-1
TGTGCCAGCAGTGAAGTGGGACTAGCGGGGGGGCCCTTCAATGAGCAGTTCTTC
CASSEVGLAGGPFNEQFF
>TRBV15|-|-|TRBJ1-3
TGTGCCACCAGCAGAGTACAGCGCAGGGCCGCTGGAAACACCATATATTTT
CATSRVQRRAAGNTIYF
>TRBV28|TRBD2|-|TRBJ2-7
TGTGCCAGCCAGTTTTCGCTCACTAGCGGGAGTATTCCCTACGAGCAGTACTTC
CASQFSLTSGSIPYEQYF
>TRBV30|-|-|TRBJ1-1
TGTGCCTGGACGTTGCCCCCCGGCAAGCCTGAAGCTTTCTTT
CAWTLPPGKPEAFF
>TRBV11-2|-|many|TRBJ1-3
TGTGCCAGCAGCCCAGACAACGGAAACACCATATATTTT
CASSPDNGNTIYF
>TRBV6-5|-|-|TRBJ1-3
TGTGCCAGCAGCGACAGTCTTTTAGCCGGAAACACCATATATTTT
CASSDSLLAGNTIYF
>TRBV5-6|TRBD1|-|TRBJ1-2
TGTGCCAGCAGCCCCAAGAGGGAAGACAGGGGGCCCATCTATGGCTACACCTTC
CASSPKREDRGPIYGYTF
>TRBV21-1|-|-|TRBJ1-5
TGTGCCAGCAGCAAAGAGAATTTCGGGCAGAGGAATCAGCCCCAGCATTTT
CASSKENFGQRNQPQHF
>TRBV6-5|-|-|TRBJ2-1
TGTGCCAGCAGTTGGCGAGGGGCGGGCTCCTACAATGAGCAGTTCTTC
CASSWRGAGSYNEQFF
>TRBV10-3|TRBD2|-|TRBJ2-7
TGTGCCATCAGCCCGGGACTAGCGGGGGGTTTTGAGCAGTACTTC
CAISPGLAGGFEQYF
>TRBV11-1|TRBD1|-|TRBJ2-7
TGTGCCAGCAGCGCCAGACAGGGAGTGAGCTCCTACGAGCAGTACTTC
CASSARQGVSSYEQYF
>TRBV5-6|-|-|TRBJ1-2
TGTGCCAGCAGCTCAACTGCAGGGTCGGGCTACACCTTC
CASSSTAGSGYTF
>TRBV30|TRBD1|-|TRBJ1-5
TGTGCCTGGGGGCTCCGAGGGGGCGGGCAGCCCCAGCATTTT
CAWGLRGGGQPQHF
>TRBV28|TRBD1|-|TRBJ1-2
TGTGCCAGCAGTTCGAGTCACCCGGGACAGGGGGGTTACGGCTACACCTTC
CASSSSHPGQGGYGYTF
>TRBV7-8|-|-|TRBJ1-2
TGTGCCAGCAGCTATTACAAGGGGAACTATGGCTACACCTTC
CASSYYKGNYGYTF
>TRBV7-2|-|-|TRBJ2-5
TGTGCCAGCAGCCTTAGGACGGGGCCCGGGGAGACCCAGTACTTC
CASSLRTGPGETQYF
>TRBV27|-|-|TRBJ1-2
TGTGCCAGCAGTTTACTCGCACCATTGACGGGCTATGGCTACACCTTC
CASSLLAPLTGYGYTF
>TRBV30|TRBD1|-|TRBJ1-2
TGTGCCTGGAGTGCAGGGGGGGGCAACTATGGCTACACCTTC
CAWSAGGGNYGYTF
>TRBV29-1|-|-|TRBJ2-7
TGCAGCGCTTTGGACTACTCCTACGAGCAGTACTTC
CSALDYSYEQYF
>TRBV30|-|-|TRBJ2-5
TGTGCCTGGAGTGAACTAGGGGCGCTAAGGCAGGAGACCCAGTACTTC
CAWSELGALRQETQYF
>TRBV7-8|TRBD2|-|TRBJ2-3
TGTGCCAGCAGCTTAGAGGGCGGGGGGGCCAACACAGATACGCAGTATTTT
CASSLEGGGANTDTQYF
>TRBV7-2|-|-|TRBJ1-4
TGTGCCAGCAGCCCGGGATCGGCGGTGGGAAAACTGTTTTTT
CASSPGSAVGKLFF
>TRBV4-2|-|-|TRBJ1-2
TGTGCCAGCAGCCATCTTTCGAGAGTCGGCAATGGCTACACCTTC
CASSHLSRVGNGYTF
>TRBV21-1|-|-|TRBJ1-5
TGTGCCAGCAGCAAAGCGCTAGGACAGGGACGGAGGCAGCCCCAGCATTTT
CASSKALGQGRRQPQHF
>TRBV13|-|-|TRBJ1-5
TGTGCCAGCAGCCTACAAGGGGATCAGCCCCAGCATTTT
CASSLQGDQPQHF
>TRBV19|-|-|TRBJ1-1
TGTGCCAGTAGGAGTACAGGGTTGAACACTGAAGCTTTCTTT
CASRSTGLNTEAFF
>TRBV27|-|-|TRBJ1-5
TGTGCCAGCAGTTTATTAGGGGAAGCCAATCAGCCCCAGCATTTT
CASSLLGEANQPQHF
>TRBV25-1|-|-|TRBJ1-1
TGTGCCAGCAGTGAGAATCTAGCTGAAGCTTTCTTT
CASSENLAEAFF
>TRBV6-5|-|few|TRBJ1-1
TGTGCCACCGAACGGGGCAAGAACACTGAAGCTTTCTTT
CATERGKNTEAFF
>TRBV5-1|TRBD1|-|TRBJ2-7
TGCGCCAGCAGCTTGGCTTCCGGGACAGGGAGTAGTAAGCAGTACTTC
CASSLASGTGSSKQYF
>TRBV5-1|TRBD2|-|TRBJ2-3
TGCGCCAGCAGCCTGGGACTAGCGGGGCCGGCGGATACGCAGTATTTT
CASSLGLAGPADTQYF
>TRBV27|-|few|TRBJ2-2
TGTGCCAGCAGTTTAATGGAAGGAACCGGGGAGCTGTTTTTT
CASSLMEGTGELFF
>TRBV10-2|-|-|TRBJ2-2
TGCGCCAGCAGTGGGCCCACCGGGGAGCTGTTTTTT
CASSGPTGELFF
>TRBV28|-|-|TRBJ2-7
TGTGCCAGCCGGGACACCGCCTACGAGCAGTACTTC
CASRDTAYEQYF
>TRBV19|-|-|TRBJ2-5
TGTGCCAGTAGTGAAGGGGGAGGGCCAGAAGAGACCCAGTACTTC
CASSEGGGPEETQYF
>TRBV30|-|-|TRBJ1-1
TGTGCCTGGAGCCCAGGCTTGGGCACTGAAGCTTTCTTT
CAWSPGLGTEAFF
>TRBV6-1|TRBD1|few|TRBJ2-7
TGTGCCAGCAATCCCGGACAGGGGCACTACGAGCAGTACTTC
CASNPGQGHYEQYF
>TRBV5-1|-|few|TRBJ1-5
TGCGCCAGCAGCTTGGGTCAGGGGACGGAGCCCCAGCATTTT
CASSLGQGTEPQHF
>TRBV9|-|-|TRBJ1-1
TGTGCCAGCAGCGTGAGGGGAGTGGGGGCCGGTGAAGCTTTCTTT
CASSVRGVGAGEAFF
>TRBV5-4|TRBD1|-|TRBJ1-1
TGTGCCAGCAGCAAAGGACAGGGAGCCACTGAAGCTTTCTTT
CASSKGQGATEAFF
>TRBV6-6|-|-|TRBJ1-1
TGTGCCAGCAGCGGTGCCAGGACTGAAGCTTTCTTT
CASSGARTEAFF
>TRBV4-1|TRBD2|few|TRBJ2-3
TGCGCCAGCAGCCCTGATGCTAGCGGGGGGGCCGGAGATACGCAGTATTTT
CASSPDASGGAGDTQYF
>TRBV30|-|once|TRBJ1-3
TGTGCCTGGAGTGACTGGACCGCTGGAAACACCATATATTTT
CAWSDWTAGNTIYF
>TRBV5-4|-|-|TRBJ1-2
TGTGCCAGCAGCTTGAATCCTCAAGCTTACGGCTACACCTTC
CASSLNPQAYGYTF
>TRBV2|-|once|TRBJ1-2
TGTGCCAGCAGCGTGGAGGGGCGTAACTATGGCTACACCTTC
CASSVEGRNYGYTF
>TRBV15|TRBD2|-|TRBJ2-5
TGTGCCACCAGCAGGAGCGGGGAGGTCGGGGAGACCCAGTACTTC
CATSRSGEVGETQYF